Sequencing of this TCR beta chain was carried out in a study of T cells in Graves' hyperthyroidism and ophthalmopathy. In the study overall: Pretreatment peripheral blood was obtained at initial diagnosis.

Patients counted as stable if ophthalmopathy did not develop within 18 months. An approximately 9.4 ml volume of fresh peripheral blood provided the PBMCs. This clonotype showed up many times. The trim removed 5 bases at V and 0 bases at J, leaving 7 bases unmatched. The CDR3 spans 16 residues. CDR1 and CDR2 from the germline V gene are SGHNT and YENEEA. Amplified TCR beta CDR3 regions derived from RNA transcripts. The HTBI set primed first-round TCR CDR3 RT-PCR. TCRdb ran MiXCR on the multiplex PCR reads and lists one entry per CDR3 protein. The sample shows about 710,000 distinct CDR3 sequences, about 17% of them seen only once.

This chain links TRBV11-3 with TRBJ2-1; 7 bases map to TRBD2. The sample was blood. This receptor was identified in a man younger than 35 with Graves' hyperthyroidism. The CDR3 reads CASSPIRGSSYNEQFF. In DNA form, the CDR3 reads TGTGCCAGCAGCCCGATACGCGGGAGCTCCTACAATGAGCAGTTCTTC.